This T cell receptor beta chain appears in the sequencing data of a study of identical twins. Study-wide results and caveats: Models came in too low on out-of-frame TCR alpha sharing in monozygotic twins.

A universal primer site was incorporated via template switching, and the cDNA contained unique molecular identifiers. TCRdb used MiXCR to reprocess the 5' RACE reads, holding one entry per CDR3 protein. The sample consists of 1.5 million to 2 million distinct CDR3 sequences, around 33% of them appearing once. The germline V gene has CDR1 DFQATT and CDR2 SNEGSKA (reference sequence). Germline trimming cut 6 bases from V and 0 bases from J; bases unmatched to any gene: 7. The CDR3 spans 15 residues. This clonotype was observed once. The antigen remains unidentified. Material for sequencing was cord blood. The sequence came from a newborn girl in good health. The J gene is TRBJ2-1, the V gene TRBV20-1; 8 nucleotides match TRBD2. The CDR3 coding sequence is TGCAGTGCCTGGACTAGCCGGAGCTCCTACAATGAGCAGTTCTTC. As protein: CSAWTSRSSYNEQFF.